Detailed here is one TCR beta chain. The table lists this clonotype with a few counts. The clone's antigen remains unknown. Per-base quality was not reported, and no clone a single base away is much larger than it. This sample stems from a study of identical twins listed by TCRdb under 2016. About the full investigation: The study deep-sequenced TCR alpha and beta repertoires from monozygotic twins, unrelated adults of various ages and cord blood to test whether fetal clonotypes persist. To rule out contamination, the twin experiments were replicated at different times with different library preparation protocols.

Preparation of the library involved 5' RACE. The reads were generated on an Illumina HiSeq 2000. A universal primer binding site was added through template switching, and the final cDNA carried a unique molecular identifier so that TCR cDNA molecules could be counted accurately. Specific primers in the conserved constant-segment region were used to synthesize first-strand cDNA for TCR alpha and beta chains. To control for contamination, every cDNA library was double barcoded, receiving both a SMART-Mk sample barcode and Illumina barcodes. TruSeq adapter sequences along with Illumina sample barcodes were introduced in two successive PCR steps. TCR alpha and beta cDNA libraries were sequenced on the Illumina HiSeq platform with custom primers. The authors' analysis ran thus. Unique molecular identifiers were extracted from raw reads with MiGEC, and CDR3 positions were determined with MiXCR. For each individual, recombination models were inferred using an EM algorithm with the repgenHMM and IGoR tools. Shared clonotype analysis was performed with the tcR package in R, normalizing sharing by the product of cloneset sizes. To study raw recombination without the effects of thymic and clonal selection, out-of-frame nonproductive sequences were analyzed. The raw public reads went through TCRdb reprocessing: fastp at Q25, MiXCR clone calling, in-frame beta chains kept. Each CDR3 protein appears once, grouped with its most common genes and DNA. TCRdb, rather than the study authors, made the V and J calls. For this sample there are about 340,000 distinct CDR3 sequences; 10% to 15% appear just once. Together, the top ten hold just over 7% of the sample.

Every donor was a healthy Caucasian. The twin cohort consisted of three pairs of female monozygotic twins, all aged roughly 18 to 30 years. Positive isolation kits from Invitrogen were used to isolate the CD4+ and CD8+ T cell populations. What the authors observed across the whole study: Because the same donors could not be followed over many years, conclusions were based on cross-sectional statistical analysis. Abundant cord blood beta clonotypes had fewer insertions, young adult naive repertoires showed a similar but weaker trend, and memory repertoires showed no such trend. Compared with coincidental sharing between unrelated individuals, out-of-frame TCR alpha sequences shared between twins had an excess of sequences with low generation probability. Out-of-frame TCR alpha sharing in monozygotic twins was systematically underestimated by recombination models, whereas sharing between unrelated individuals was in agreement with the recombination models. The excess sharing between twins in beta out-of-frame sequences was weaker because fewer shared sequences reduced the signal-to-noise ratio. Zero-insertion analyses could be partly confounded by invariant T cells such as MAIT and iNKT, though diverse VJ usage argued against such confounding for most clonotypes.

CDR1 and CDR2 (MNHEY, SMNVEV) derive from the germline V gene (reference sequence). There are 16 amino acids in the CDR3, from cysteine to phenylalanine inclusive. Only CDR3 DNA remains: 48 bases, in frame from the first base. V lost 2 bases and J lost 5 bases, and the count of bases not matched to a germline gene is 7. The sample was also linked to a second study, of yellow fever vaccine responses in identical twins. The second study's paper adds: According to the authors, the vaccine-induced T cell response in identical twins seemed to be partly convergent and partly specific to each individual. In the study, vaccine-responding T cell clones were precisely tracked in identical twins.

The sequencing input was CD8+ T cells sorted from blood. This receptor was identified in a woman younger than 35 in good health. The chain employs TRBV27 and TRBJ2-3, and TRBD1 matches 10 of the central bases. The DNA is as follows: TGTGCCAGCAGTTTAATAGGGACAGGGGACGAAGATACGCAGTATTTT. It is translated as CASSLIGTGDEDTQYF.